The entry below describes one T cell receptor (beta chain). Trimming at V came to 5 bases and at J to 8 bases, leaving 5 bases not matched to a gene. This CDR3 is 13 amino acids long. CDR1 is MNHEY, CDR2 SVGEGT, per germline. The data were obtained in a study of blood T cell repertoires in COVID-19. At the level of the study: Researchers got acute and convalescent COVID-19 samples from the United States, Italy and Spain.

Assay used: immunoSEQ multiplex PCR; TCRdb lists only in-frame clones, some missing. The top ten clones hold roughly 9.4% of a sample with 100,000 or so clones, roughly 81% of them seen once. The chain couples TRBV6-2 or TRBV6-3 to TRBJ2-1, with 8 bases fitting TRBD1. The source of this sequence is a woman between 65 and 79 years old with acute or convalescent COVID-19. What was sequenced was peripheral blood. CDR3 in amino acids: CASSHDRGYEQFF. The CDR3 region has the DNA TGTGCCAGCAGTCATGACAGGGGTTATGAGCAGTTCTTC.